Listed below are T cell receptor beta chains from one sample, sequenced in a study of blood T cell repertoires in COVID-19. TCRdb's copy holds only in-frame clones and misses some; the assay was immunoSEQ multiplex PCR. The repertoire has roughly 190,000 clones, around 86% of them found once; the top ten carry 2.5% to 4%. Specimen: peripheral blood. These receptors were collected from a man between 70 and 80 years old with acute or convalescent COVID-19. CDR3s include the opening cysteine and the closing phenylalanine or tryptophan. Each record gives: J gene, D gene, V gene, CDR3 protein. The D gene is left open where the match is weak.

>TRBJ1-4|TRBD1|TRBV27
CASSLRSPIRDRVTTNEKLFF
>TRBJ2-2|TRBD2|TRBV6-2/TRBV6-3
CASSRAGGTGELFF
>TRBJ2-1|-|TRBV10-1
CASSGVQATPSSYNEQFF
>TRBJ2-2|TRBD2|TRBV5-6
CASSLVLLAGASTGELFF
>TRBJ1-2|-|TRBV24-1
CATSDLRGGYTF
>TRBJ1-1|TRBD1|TRBV7-9
CAAFSLGQGVGDTEAFF
>TRBJ1-2|-|TRBV11-3
CASSRNRHPDGYTF
>TRBJ1-5|TRBD1|TRBV28
CASTDRGYQPQHF
>TRBJ2-1|-|TRBV7-6
CANLHGDSSYNEQFF
>TRBJ2-2|TRBD2|TRBV7-8
CASSLPYGGGKRTGELFF
>TRBJ1-2|TRBD1|TRBV7-3
CASSATGIYGYTF
>TRBJ2-7|-|TRBV28
CASSRTAPYEQYF
>TRBJ2-3|TRBD2|TRBV10-3
CAISESRGTKGPYTQYF
>TRBJ2-5|-|TRBV5-1
CASSLDARQETQYF